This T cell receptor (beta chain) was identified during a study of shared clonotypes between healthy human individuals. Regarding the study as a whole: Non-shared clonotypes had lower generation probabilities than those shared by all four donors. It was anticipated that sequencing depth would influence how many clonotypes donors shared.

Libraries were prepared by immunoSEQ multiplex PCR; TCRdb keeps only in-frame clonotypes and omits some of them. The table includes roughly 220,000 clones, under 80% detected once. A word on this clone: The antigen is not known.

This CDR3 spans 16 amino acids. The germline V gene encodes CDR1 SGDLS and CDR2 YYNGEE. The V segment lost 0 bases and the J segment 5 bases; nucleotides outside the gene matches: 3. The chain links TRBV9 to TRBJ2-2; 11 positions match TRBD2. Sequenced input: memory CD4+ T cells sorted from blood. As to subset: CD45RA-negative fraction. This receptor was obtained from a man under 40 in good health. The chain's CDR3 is CASSVVTSGGTGELFF. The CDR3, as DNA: TGTGCCAGCAGCGTAGTAACTAGCGGGGGTACCGGGGAGCTGTTTTTT.